This is a list of T cell receptor beta chains from one sample in a study of blood T cell repertoires in COVID-19. This table comes from immunoSEQ multiplex PCR, and its TCRdb copy is limited to in-frame clones, with some not included. Among around 170,000 clones listed, about 90% were seen once. Sequenced material: peripheral blood. These receptors were taken from a woman in her seventies with acute or convalescent COVID-19. CDR3s include the opening cysteine and the closing phenylalanine or tryptophan. A D gene is named only where the DNA matches it firmly. A row's size may be missing; if present it is once, few, many or a size class.

v_call	clone_size	d_call	j_call	cdr3_nt	cdr3_aa
TRBV30	NA	TRBD2	TRBJ2-7	TGTGCCTGGAGCCTAGCGGGAGGGACCCACGAGCAGTACTTC	CAWSLAGGTHEQYF
TRBV7-8	NA	NA	TRBJ2-6	TGTGCCAGCCAGGTCTCTGGGGCCAACGTCCTGACTTTC	CASQVSGANVLTF
TRBV12-5	NA	NA	TRBJ1-1	TGTGCTAGTGCCCCAGTTTTTCAGGGGAATTTTACTGAAGCTTTCTTT	CASAPVFQGNFTEAFF
TRBV19	NA	TRBD1	TRBJ2-3	TGTGCCAGTAGTATAGGGACAGGGCCAGATACGCAGTATTTT	CASSIGTGPDTQYF
TRBV5-5	NA	TRBD1	TRBJ2-1	TGTGCCAGCACCTTTTACGCCGGGACAGGGATCAATGAGCAGTTCTTC	CASTFYAGTGINEQFF
TRBV4-2	NA	TRBD1	TRBJ2-6	TGTGCCAGCAGCCAAGGGACAGGGGCCTCTGGGGCCAACGTCCTGACTTTC	CASSQGTGASGANVLTF
TRBV5-5	NA	TRBD2	TRBJ2-1	TGTGCCAGCAGCTTCAAAATCCCAGCGGGGGGGCCGCCCAATGAGCAGTTCTTC	CASSFKIPAGGPPNEQFF
TRBV6-2/TRBV6-3	once	TRBD1	TRBJ2-2	TGTGCCAGCAGTTACGGAATAAGACAGGGGACCGGGGAGCTGTTTTTT	CASSYGIRQGTGELFF
TRBV6-1	NA	NA	TRBJ1-5	TGTGCCAGCAGTGAAGCGTTACAGGGTTGGCAGCCCCAGCATTTT	CASSEALQGWQPQHF
TRBV15	NA	TRBD1	TRBJ2-7	TGTGCCACCAGCGTCACCGGGACAGGGGGTAACTACGAGCAGTACTTC	CATSVTGTGGNYEQYF
TRBV18	NA	TRBD1	TRBJ1-5	TGTGCCAGCTCACCTGGGCCGGGACAGGGGCCCAATCAGCCCCAGCATTTT	CASSPGPGQGPNQPQHF
TRBV6-1	NA	NA	TRBJ1-3	TGTGCCAGCAGTGAGGGACTCCACTCTGGAAACACCATATATTTT	CASSEGLHSGNTIYF
TRBV11-2	NA	NA	TRBJ2-2	TGTGCCAGCAGACCAGACAGGCTCTCCGGGGAGCTGTTTTTT	CASRPDRLSGELFF
TRBV7-3	once	TRBD1	TRBJ1-1	TGTGCCAGCAGACCGGGGGACAGCAACACTGAAGCTTTCTTT	CASRPGDSNTEAFF
TRBV7-9	NA	TRBD1	TRBJ2-5	TGTGCCAGCAGCCCCCGCGGGACAGGACCCCTTTCGTACTTC	CASSPRGTGPLSYF
TRBV19	NA	TRBD1	TRBJ1-6	TGTGCCGGACGGGACAGTTTCGATTCACCCCTCCACTTT	CAGRDSFDSPLHF
TRBV5-1	NA	NA	TRBJ2-2	TGCGCCAGCAGCTTAGGCAGGACGAACACCGGGGAGCTGTTTTTT	CASSLGRTNTGELFF
TRBV30	NA	TRBD2	TRBJ2-1	TGTGCCTGGAGCCAACTAGCGGCGAGGAATGAGCAGTTCTTC	CAWSQLAARNEQFF
TRBV7-8	few	NA	TRBJ1-3	TGTGCCAGCAGCTTAGAGGGGACAACCTCCTCTGGAAACACCATATATTTT	CASSLEGTTSSGNTIYF
TRBV5-4	few	TRBD1	TRBJ2-7	TGTGCCAGCAGCTTGGGGCCCCAGGGACAGGGCTACGAGCAGTACTTC	CASSLGPQGQGYEQYF
TRBV6-2/TRBV6-3	once	NA	TRBJ2-1	TGTGCCAGCAGTTACAGCAGGGGCCCCATGAGGTACAATGAGCAGTTCTTC	CASSYSRGPMRYNEQFF
TRBV5-6	once	NA	TRBJ2-5	TGTGCCAGCAGCGTCGGACTTTACCAAGAGACCCAGTACTTC	CASSVGLYQETQYF
TRBV5-4	NA	TRBD1	TRBJ1-5	TGTGCCAGCAGCCCAGGGACAGGGGGAAATCAGCCCCAGCATTTT	CASSPGTGGNQPQHF
TRBV6-5	NA	NA	TRBJ2-1	TGTGCCAGCAAAAAAGCGGGTGGGGATGAGCAGTTCTTC	CASKKAGGDEQFF